The TCR beta chain described here comes from a study of vaccination and CD4 T cells after COVID-19 (dated by TCRdb to the early 2020s). Looking at the study overall: Every convalescent patient had a positive nasal swab PCR test for SARS-CoV-2, with mild disease in nine patients and severe disease in one. The cultures were stimulated with overlapping spike peptide pools from SARS-CoV-2 and from the common cold coronaviruses HCoV-NL63, HCoV-OC43 and HCoV-229E. Post-vaccine blood samples were collected a median of about 11 weeks after the second vaccine dose, ranging from about 13 to 241 days. Post-COVID blood samples were collected from convalescent patients a median of roughly 100 days after diagnosis, with a range of about 35 to 161 days. Control cultures used a CEFX viral epitope pool as positive control, an HIV-1 Nef peptide pool as negative control, or no peptide. In the convalescent cohort there were six males and four females, among whom were two Hispanic individuals, seven Caucasians, two Asians and one multiracial person. In roughly nine COVID-19 convalescent patients and a few infection-naive healthy vaccine recipients, the spike-specific CD4+ TCR repertoire before mRNA vaccination was compared with the repertoire after mRNA vaccination. Each participant got two doses of either the Pfizer-BioNTech BNT162b2 vaccine (n=8) or the Moderna mRNA-1273 vaccine (n=2).

The library was prepared using PCR. DNA from cultured CD4+ T cells was subjected to TCR sequencing with the Oncomine TCR Beta short-read assay at the Johns Hopkins FTIC core. The QIAamp micro DNA kit was used to extract genomic DNA from the cultured CD4+ T cells. Oncomine TCR Beta libraries made from cultured CD4+ T cells were pooled using unique dual indexes and sequenced on an Illumina iSeq 100. Turning to the authors' computational methods: Non-productive sequences were filtered out, and CDR3s that did not start with C, did not end with F or W, or were shorter than 7 amino acids were discarded. Antigen-specific clonotypes were identified using the MANAFEST web application through comparison of peptide-stimulated wells with reference and other culture wells. To be called positive, a clone needed an FDR below 0.05, an odds ratio above 5, and a productive frequency above 0.1% in at least two of three replicate wells. Cross-reactive clonotypes were defined as significantly expanded in both SARS-CoV-2 spike wells and at least one common cold coronavirus spike condition. CDR3 homology was assessed with Levenshtein distances (stringdist) and unrooted phylogenetic trees (ape) in R version 3.6.1. TCRdb cleaned the public reads at Q25 with fastp, built clones with MiXCR and kept in-frame beta chains. Identical CDR3 proteins give one entry, which carries the most common genes and DNA. The V and J calls follow TCRdb's processing rather than the paper's. In all, the sample holds about 25,000 distinct CDR3 sequences, and about half of those were seen once. Roughly 6.1% of the sample is in the top ten clones.

Read against the paper, the sample's treatment or condition label means: roughly 10-day PBMC culture with coronavirus spike peptide pools or control peptides (ViraFEST assay). The ViraFEST assay, used in the study, expanded antigen-specific T cells with peptide pools and then identified the expanded clonotypes through TCR sequencing. Positive SARS-CoV-2 PCR tests in the convalescent patients dated from March to December 2020, before Alpha, Beta and Delta variants emerged in the United States. Each well held 2.2 million or so PBMCs cultured in IMDM containing around 5.1% human AB serum and roughly 9.7 IU/ml IL-2, with around 9.7 ug/ml peptide pools added. On days 3 and 7, half of the culture medium was replaced with fresh IL-2-containing medium. After 9 to 11 days of culture, CD4+ T cells were isolated by negative selection with the EasySep CD4+ T cell isolation kit. Ficoll-Paque Plus gradient centrifugation was used to isolate PBMCs from whole blood, and the isolated PBMCs were then either used fresh or cryopreserved at -140C. Triplicate wells were generally used for each culture condition.

To note about this clonotype: Which antigen it targets is not known. No base-level quality is on record; no much larger clone is a single base apart.

V is clipped by 5 bases and J by 2 bases, and the sequence between their germline boundaries is 15 bases long. From the germline V gene, CDR1 is SNHLY and CDR2 is FYNNEI. CDR3 length: 15 amino acids, cysteine to phenylalanine. Solely the CDR3 DNA is kept, with 45 bases framed from the first base. Points the paper makes about the study in general: The median count of SARS-CoV-2-reactive clonotypes went up from 20 to 25 after infection to a few dozen after vaccination, although the change was not significant. Nearly all vaccine-specific clones in convalescent patients (304 of 307) were mono-reactive for SARS-CoV-2 spike rather than cross-reactive with common cold coronaviruses. The number of convalescent patients in the study was relatively small, and the study did not examine early timepoints following natural infection. Among the post-vaccine SARS-CoV-2-reactive clones in convalescent patients, a median around 90% showed up only after vaccination, which suggests vaccine-specific priming.

The clonotype originates from a human donor who had recovered from COVID-19. The sequencing sample was made of CD4+ T cells from blood, cultured in vitro. The rearrangement joined TRBV2 to TRBJ1-2, with TRBD1 tentatively as D gene (5 bases match). The CDR3 protein sequence reads: CASSPRGRPNYGYTF. The nucleotide sequence reads TGTGCCAGCAGTCCCCGGGGACGGCCGAACTATGGCTACACCTTC. Here the CDR3 is joined to the reference TRBV2 and TRBJ1-2 genes, and the full variable domain is: EPEVTQTPSHQVTQMGQEVILRCVPISNHLYFYWYRQILGQKVEFLVSFYNNEISEKSEIFDDQFSVERPDGSNFTLKIRSTKLEDSAMYFCASSPRGRPNYGYTFGSGTRLTVV.